These 13 T cell receptor beta chains were sequenced from one sample in a study of T cell responses to AZD1222 COVID-19 vaccine (dated by TCRdb to about 2021). Library generation was performed with the immunoSEQ multiplex PCR assay. Entries here come from immuneACCESS through TCRdb and include only in-frame sequences with V and J called. Some clones fail to appear in such tables; in the studies checked, an unresolved V gene covers under half of the shortfall, and the cause of the remainder is unknown. A total of around 110,000 clones appear in this sample, about 91% of them only once. The ten largest clones capture around 9.6% of the sample. This specimen's time point label, per the study, means: baseline before first vaccination. Sample: peripheral blood, taken on day 0 of AZD1222 vaccination. The receptor source for this set is an adult in good health.

The rearrangement links TRBV19 to TRBJ2-4; 10 positions match TRBD1. From germline, CDR1 is LNHDA and CDR2 SQIVND (reference sequence). This CDR3 is built from 14 residues. Losses at the gene ends were 5 bases for V and 8 bases for J; bases not matched to a gene: 6. The CDR3 bases are TGTGCCAGTAGTCCTCGGACAGGGGGAGACATTCAGTACTTC. Translation gives CASSPRTGGDIQYF.

The CDR3 sequence: CASSQKRGAEQYF. CDR3 nucleotides: TGTGCCAGCAGCCAAAAGCGGGGGGCCGAGCAGTACTTC. V is TRBV3-1 (or the pseudogene TRBV3-2) and J is TRBJ2-7; 9 bases match TRBD2. This CDR3 region has 13 residues. The V gene end was trimmed by 2 bases and the J gene end by 6 bases; junction bases not matched to a gene: 2. Germline CDR1 reads LGHDT; CDR2 reads YNNKEL (reference sequence).

This clone was recorded at least ten times. The chain carries TRBV2 and TRBJ1-2; D is unresolved. This CDR3 region has 16 residues. V was shortened by 5 bases and J by 3 bases, with 19 bases between the two germline ends. Germline lookup yields CDR1 SNHLY and CDR2 FYNNEI. Written as DNA, the CDR3 is TGTGCCAGCAGTCCTTACAGCGCCGGTGCCTACTATGGCTACACCTTC. This codes for CASSPYSAGAYYGYTF.

The J gene is TRBJ1-5, the V gene TRBV21-1. TRBV21-1 is a recognized pseudogene. The CDR3 contains 13 residues. The CDR3 here is CASSEVYHQPQHF. In DNA, the CDR3 is TGTGCCAGCAGCGAAGTCTATCATCAGCCCCAGCATTTT.

The CDR3 coding sequence is TGCGCCAGCAGCCCCGTGGATCCTGACACCATATATTTT. Its translation is CASSPVDPDTIYF. The chain carries TRBV5-1 and TRBJ1-3; D remains ambiguous. V lost 4 bases to trimming and J lost 8 bases, with 13 bases between them. CDR3 size: 13 residues. CDR1 SGHRS and CDR2 YFSETQ come from the germline V gene.

This clone was counted only a few times. This chain uses TRBV10-3 with TRBJ1-4, with D unclear. V was trimmed by 2 bases and J by 0 bases, leaving 13 bases between them. The CDR3 is made up of 17 amino acids. Germline-derived CDR1 and CDR2 are ENHRY and SYGVKD. This CDR3 is CAISETPNTATNEKLFF. In DNA, the CDR3 is TGTGCCATCAGTGAGACACCTAATACGGCAACTAATGAAAAACTGTTTTTT.

The chain has TRBV10-2 and TRBJ2-7; TRBD2 agrees at 10 bases. Germline trimming cut 3 bases from V and 0 bases from J; bases unmatched to any gene: 8. The CDR3 spans 17 residues. CDR1 and CDR2 (germline): WSHSY, SAAADI. The CDR3 DNA reads TGCGCCAGCAGTGATTGGGGTAGCGGGAGGAGCTCCTACGAGCAGTACTTC. It translates to CASSDWGSGRSSYEQYF.

V is TRBV5-4 and J is TRBJ2-1, with a tentative D call TRBD1 (5 bases). V was clipped by 2 bases and J by 7 bases, with 16 bases between them. Germline CDR1 and CDR2: SGHNT and YYREEE (reference sequence). The CDR3 runs 15 residues. The CDR3 sequence: CASSLSMLQGNEQFF. The CDR3 coding sequence is TGTGCCAGCAGCTTATCGATGCTTCAGGGAAATGAGCAGTTCTTC.

The rearrangement uses TRBV29-1 and TRBJ2-1, with TRBD2 matching over 9 bases. The CDR3 runs to 16 residues. The junction had 16 bases not matched to a gene; V was cut back by 7 bases and J by 6 bases. Germline CDR1 and CDR2: SQVTM and ANQGSEA. CDR3 sequence: CSAVSSGTSWGNEQFF. As DNA, the CDR3 is TGCAGCGCCGTATCCTCCGGGACTAGCTGGGGCAATGAGCAGTTCTTC.

The rearrangement joins TRBV4-2 to TRBJ2-7, with TRBD2 identical over 8 bases. Germline trimming cut 0 bases from V and 6 bases from J; bases unmatched to any gene: 13. Per the germline V gene, CDR1 is LGHNA and CDR2 is YNFKEQ. CDR3 length equals 17 residues. CDR3 bases: TGTGCCAGCAGCCAAGACTTAGGCGGGAGGAGGGGCGGCGAGCAGTACTTC. Translating gives CASSQDLGGRRGGEQYF.

This chain uses TRBV5-1 with TRBJ2-7; D might be TRBD1 (6 bases). Germline CDR1 reads SGHRS; CDR2 reads YFSETQ. V shed 0 bases and J shed 4 bases, with 11 bases lying between them. The CDR3 spans 14 residues. This chain's CDR3 is CASSLDAQGYEQYF. The CDR3 region has the DNA TGCGCCAGCAGCTTGGACGCACAGGGATACGAGCAGTACTTC.

The chain uses TRBV5-4 and TRBJ1-6, with a weak D call TRBD1 (5 bases). The CDR3 contains 17 residues. CDR1 and CDR2 from the germline V gene are SGHNT and YYREEE (reference sequence). The V and J ends lost 4 bases and 5 bases respectively, with 19 bases between them. CDR3: CASSGWGGIGDNSPLHF. CDR3 DNA sequence: TGTGCCAGCAGCGGCTGGGGGGGGATCGGTGATAATTCACCCCTCCACTTT.

This rearrangement joins TRBV20-1 to TRBJ2-1, with 7 bases aligning to TRBD2. The CDR3 covers 10 residues. V lost 6 bases, J lost 11 bases, and 4 bases stayed unmatched. CDR1 and CDR2 from the germline V gene are DFQATT and SNEGSKA (reference sequence). The CDR3 DNA reads as TGCAGTGCCTTACTAGCGAAGCAGTTCTTC. This translates into CSALLAKQFF.